Below are 28 T cell receptor beta chains sequenced from a single sample in a study of molecular identifiers for immune sequencing clone quantification. TCRdb redid the calling of the PCR reads with MiXCR, one entry per CDR3 protein. Of 45,000 to 55,000 distinct CDR3 sequences in the sample, 35% to 40% were seen once. Sequencing used naive CD8+ T cells from blood, with Jurkat cell RNA spiked in. Indicated subset: FACS-sorted CD8+CD4-CCR7+CD45RA+ naive T cells. Receptor source: a human donor in good health. Some libraries in this study had Jurkat cell RNA spiked in.

The chain has TRBV11-3 and TRBJ2-2; D ambiguous. Germline V gene lookup returns CDR1 SGHNT and CDR2 YENEEA. Trimming pared 5 bases from V and 2 bases from J, leaving 12 bases between. The CDR3 is 15 residues long. The CDR3 nucleotides read TGTGCCAGCAGCCAAAGACTCAAAAACACCGGGGAGCTGTTTTTT. Residues: CASSQRLKNTGELFF.

In the case of this clonotype: One junction end does not reproduce the germline sequence, and a read error may be involved. The chain combines TRBV28 with TRBJ2-3; 14 bases line up with TRBD2. Germline-derived CDR1 and CDR2 are MDHEN and SYDVKM. This CDR3 is built from 17 residues. The CDR3 sequence is CASSLMGLAGEVDTLYF. CDR3 DNA: TGTGCCAGCAGTTTAATGGGACTAGCGGGAGAGGTAGATACGCTGTATTTT.

This clonotype was seen only a few times. A much bigger clone sits one base away, suggesting this may be a read error. The gene calls are TRBV28 and TRBJ2-5, with D unclear. Trimming pared 6 bases from V and 5 bases from J, leaving 10 bases between. Germline-derived CDR1 and CDR2 are MDHEN and SYDVKM. This CDR3 spans 12 amino acids. The CDR3 loop is CASRTPVETQYF. The CDR3 nucleotides are TGTGCCAGCAGAACCCCTGTGGAGACCCAGTACTTC.

The CDR3 spells CASRYGGRGVVEQYF. The CDR3, as DNA: TGTGCCAGCAGATATGGCGGGAGGGGCGTTGTCGAGCAGTACTTC. The chain combines TRBV6-5 with TRBJ2-7, with 9 bases lining up with TRBD2. Germline V CDR1 and CDR2: MNHEY, SVGAGI. CDR3 length: 15 residues. The V and J ends lost 6 bases and 6 bases, in that order; junction bases with no gene match: 12.

The CDR3 bases are TGTGCCAGCAGAAGGACAGGATTACAAGAGACCCAGTACTTC. Translated, it gives CASRRTGLQETQYF. The J gene is TRBJ2-5, the V gene TRBV28; 7 bases map to TRBD1. V shed 6 bases and J 2 bases; nucleotides not matched to a gene: 6. The CDR3 runs 14 residues. Germline CDR1 reads MDHEN; CDR2 reads SYDVKM.

Of note for this clonotype: The germline gene is not matched at one end of the junction; a read error may be the cause. The V and J genes are TRBV5-3 and TRBJ2-3; no clear D. TRBV5-3 is an open reading frame whose function is uncertain. CDR3 length: 14 residues. The CDR3 spells CASSLESLGDTQYF. The DNA of the CDR3 is TGTGCCAGCAGCTTGGAAAGCCTCGGGGATACGCAGTATTTT.

As regards this clonotype: A much larger clone is a single base away; this may be a read error. The chain is built from TRBV14 and TRBJ2-3; 7 nucleotides agree with TRBD2. The CDR3 loop spans 15 amino acids. Looked up from germline, CDR1 is SGHDN and CDR2 is FVKESK. The CDR3 loop is CSSSQRGFSSDTQYF. CDR3 nucleotides: TGTTCCAGCAGCCAGCGGGGCTTTTCCTCAGATACGCAGTATTTT.

In this sample, this clonotype turned up many times. The rearrangement uses TRBV5-4 and TRBJ2-5; the match to TRBD2 covers 11 bases. Unmatched junction bases numbered 0, after V lost 2 bases and J lost 0 bases. The CDR3 is made up of 15 amino acids. In germline, CDR1 is SGHNT, CDR2 YYREEE (reference sequence). In nucleotides, the CDR3 is TGTGCCAGCAGCTTACTAGCGGGAGACCAAGAGACCCAGTACTTC. Amino acid sequence: CASSLLAGDQETQYF.

V usage is TRBV27 and J usage is TRBJ1-5; D is unresolved. The germline V gene has CDR1 MNHEY and CDR2 SMNVEV (reference sequence). V was cut by 5 bases and J by 1 base, with 6 bases left in between. This CDR3 has 13 residues. The CDR3 here is CASSLRSNQPQHF. The CDR3 nucleotides read TGTGCCAGCAGTCTTCGGAGCAATCAGCCCCAGCATTTT.

Of note for this clonotype: This may arise from a read error, as a much more abundant clone is one base away. This chain links TRBV7-9 with TRBJ2-5; D not certain. Germline CDR1 reads SEHNR; CDR2 reads FQNEAQ (reference sequence). Trimming removed 5 bases from V and 3 bases from J, with 10 bases in between. The CDR3 runs 13 residues. This CDR3 is CASSPRFEETQYF. In DNA, the CDR3 is TGTGCCAGCAGCCCGAGATTCGAAGAGACCCAGTACTTC.

With regard to this clonotype: A read error may be the cause here, since a much bigger clone is one base away. This chain connects TRBV6-5 to TRBJ1-5, with D unclear. The length of the CDR3 is 12 residues. Germline-derived CDR1 and CDR2 are MNHEY and SVGAGI. CDR3 in amino acids: CASHGVNLPQHF. The CDR3 DNA sequence: TGTGCCAGCCACGGGGTCAATCTGCCCCAGCATTTT.

This clonotype was counted many times. The rearrangement links TRBV18 to TRBJ1-4; D unclear. The germline V gene has CDR1 KGHSH and CDR2 LQKENI. This CDR3 contains 15 residues. Trimming took 0 bases from V and 2 from J, leaving 7 bases between them. CDR3: CASSPPQLTNEKLFF. In DNA, the CDR3 is TGTGCCAGCTCACCACCACAACTGACTAATGAAAAACTGTTTTTT.

Only a few counts were recorded for this clonotype. J is TRBJ2-5 and V is TRBV27; no reliable D call. CDR3 size: 15 residues. From germline, CDR1 is MNHEY and CDR2 SMNVEV (reference sequence). Trimming removed 6 bases from V and 7 bases from J, with 21 bases in between. The CDR3 coding sequence is TGTGCCAGCAGCTTCTTCTTCGACTCTCCGGCGACCCAGTACTTC. Protein sequence: CASSFFFDSPATQYF.

This clonotype was detected only once. The rearrangement joins TRBV21-1 to TRBJ2-4; whether TRBD1, the table's D call, matches the DNA was not checked. TRBV21-1 is a pseudogene. The CDR3 runs to 17 residues. CDR3 sequence: CASSKERTKKPKNIQYF. The CDR3 DNA follows: TGTGCCAGCAGCAAAGAGAGGACAAAAAAGCCCAAAAACATTCAGTACTTC.

This chain uses TRBV27 with TRBJ2-7; maybe TRBD2 (6 bases). V was clipped by 5 bases and J by 3 bases, with 23 bases between them. The CDR3 sequence is 17 residues long. The V gene's germline CDR1 is MNHEY and CDR2 SMNVEV (reference sequence). This CDR3 is CASSPGTGGLSFYEQYF. DNA of the CDR3: TGTGCCAGCAGTCCGGGGACTGGCGGGCTTTCCTTCTACGAGCAGTACTTC.

This clonotype was detected many times. This chain uses TRBV5-1 with TRBJ2-7; D not certain. Trimming left V 3 bases short and J 7 bases short, with 17 bases between. Per the germline V gene, CDR1 is SGHRS and CDR2 is YFSETQ. CDR3 length equals 14 residues. DNA for the CDR3: TGCGCCAGCAGCTACCCCGAAGGCATCAGTGAGCAGTACTTC. Its translation: CASSYPEGISEQYF.

This clonotype was observed a few times. V gene TRBV11-2 combines with J gene TRBJ2-1, with TRBD2 matching 14 bases. The length of the CDR3 is 16 residues. The V gene's germline CDR1 is SGHAT and CDR2 FQNNGV. The V and J ends lost 1 base and 12 bases, in that order; junction bases with no gene match: 8. The CDR3 spells CASSLGGLAGVEGQFF. Written as DNA, the CDR3 is TGTGCCAGCAGCTTAGGGGGACTAGCGGGAGTGGAGGGGCAGTTCTTC. The whole variable domain, filled in from reference TRBV11-2 and TRBJ2-1, reads EAGVAQSPRYKIIEKRQSVAFWCNPISGHATLYWYQQILGQGPKLLIQFQNNGVVDDSQLPKDRFSAERLKGVDSTLKIQPAKLEDSAVYLCASSLGGLAGVEGQFFGPGTRLTVL.

This clonotype was picked up one time. One end of the junction is discordant with germline, which a read error may explain. The chain couples TRBV2 to TRBJ1-1, with D unclear. This CDR3 contains 13 residues. In germline, CDR1 is SNHLY, CDR2 FYNNEI. CDR3 loop: CASSDWDKTEASF. DNA of the CDR3: TGTGCCAGCAGTGACTGGGATAAAACTGAAGCTTCCTTT.

This clonotype came up a few times. The chain carries TRBV3-1 and TRBJ1-4, with 10 bases that match TRBD1. CDR3 length equals 14 residues. Losses at the gene ends were 4 bases for V and 7 bases for J; bases not matched to a gene: 3. The germline V gene encodes CDR1 LGHDT and CDR2 YNNKEL (reference sequence). The CDR3 DNA reads as TGTGCCAGCAGCCGGACAGGGGGACCTGAAAAACTGTTTTTT. It is translated as CASSRTGGPEKLFF.

This clonotype occurred many times. J is TRBJ2-2 and V is TRBV7-6; D is uncertain. The CDR3 is 14 residues long. V lost 1 base and J lost 4, with 7 bases in between. CDR1 SGHVS and CDR2 FNYEAQ come from the germline V gene. The CDR3 protein is CASSLGQPTGELFF. The CDR3 nucleotides read TGTGCCAGCAGCTTAGGTCAGCCCACCGGGGAGCTGTTTTTT.

The chain employs TRBV12-3 or TRBV12-4 and TRBJ1-1, with TRBD1 matching over 8 bases. The CDR3 is 12 residues long. V was pared by 6 bases and J by 5 bases, with 2 bases of the junction left unmatched. In DNA, the CDR3 is TGTGCCAGCAGGACAGGGGCGACTGAAGCTTTCTTT. Translating gives CASRTGATEAFF.

As for this clonotype: No conserved phenylalanine or tryptophan is present at the end of the CDR3, so a read error is the likely explanation. This chain links TRBV28 with TRBJ1-5; 7 bases line up with TRBD1. The CDR3 has 14 residues. Looked up from germline, CDR1 is MDHEN and CDR2 is SYDVKM. J was trimmed by 7 bases and V by 6 bases; bases with no gene match: 9. CDR3 sequence: CASSIQGRKQPQHV. The CDR3 coding sequence is TGTGCCAGCAGCATACAGGGGCGGAAGCAGCCCCAGCATGTT.

J is TRBJ1-4 and V is TRBV9; D gene unclear. Germline V gene data show CDR1 as SGDLS and CDR2 as YYNGEE. The V and J ends lost 0 bases and 5 bases respectively, with 11 bases between them. The CDR3 consists of 15 residues. CDR3 sequence (DNA): TGTGCCAGCAGCGTAGAGGGCCGAGGGAATGAAAAACTGTTTTTT. This translates into CASSVEGRGNEKLFF. The whole variable domain, filled in from reference TRBV9 and TRBJ1-4, reads DSGVTQTPKHLITATGQRVTLRCSPRSGDLSVYWYQQSLDQGLQFLIQYYNGEERAKGNILERFSAQQFPDLHSELNLSSLELGDSALYFCASSVEGRGNEKLFFGSGTQLSVL.

This clonotype was picked up a small number of times. The chain has TRBV27 and TRBJ1-1; D might be TRBD1 (5 bases). The CDR3 length is 14 residues. Trimming took off 1 base at V and 4 bases at J, with 10 bases between the two ends. Germline-derived CDR1 and CDR2 are MNHEY and SMNVEV (reference sequence). This CDR3 is CASSLYWGSTEAFF. The CDR3 DNA sequence: TGTGCCAGCAGTTTATATTGGGGGAGCACTGAAGCTTTCTTT.

In regard to this clonotype: At one end, the junction sequence differs from germline, possibly due to a read error. This chain joins TRBV5-6 and TRBJ2-1; 8 bases align to TRBD2. In germline, CDR1 is SGHDT, CDR2 YYEEEE. CDR3 size: 11 residues. The CDR3 sequence is CASSFSGKKSF. In DNA, the CDR3 is TGTGCCAGCAGCTTTAGCGGGAAGAAGTCCTTC. The full variable domain, in which reference TRBV5-6 and TRBJ2-1 provide the parts outside the CDR3, is DAGVTQSPTHLIKTRGQQVTLRCSPKSGHDTVSWYQQALGQGPQFIFQYYEEEERQRGNFPDRFSGHQFPNYSSELNVNALLLGDSALYLCASSFSGKKSFGPGTRLTVL.

This clonotype was picked up many times. The chain couples TRBV28 to TRBJ2-3, with a tentative D call TRBD1 (6 bases). The CDR3 has 16 amino acids. Germline CDR1 is MDHEN and CDR2 is SYDVKM. V shed 5 bases and J shed 2 bases, with 17 bases lying between them. The CDR3 spells CASSPLPGAYTDTQYF. The CDR3 bases are TGTGCCAGCAGTCCTCTGCCAGGGGCGTACACAGATACGCAGTATTTT. Drawing the rest from reference TRBV28 and TRBJ2-3, the complete variable domain is DVKVTQSSRYLVKRTGEKVFLECVQDMDHENMFWYRQDPGLGLRLIYFSYDVKMKEKGDIPEGYSVSREKKERFSLILESASTNQTSMYLCASSPLPGAYTDTQYFGPGTRLTVL.

This clonotype was detected a few times. This chain connects TRBV7-8 to TRBJ1-4; 7 bases map to TRBD1. This CDR3 is built from 14 residues. The germline CDR1 and CDR2 sequences are SGHVS and FQNEAQ. J was trimmed by 2 bases and V by 4 bases; bases with no gene match: 1. As DNA, the CDR3 is TGTGCCAGCAGCTCCAGGGGGACTAATGAAAAACTGTTTTTT. This codes for CASSSRGTNEKLFF.

In the case of this clonotype: This may be a read error: a much more frequent sequence differs by one nucleotide. V gene TRBV19 combines with J gene TRBJ2-5; no reliable D call. V lost 9 bases to trimming and J lost 3 bases, with 14 bases between them. The CDR3 is made up of 13 amino acids. Per the germline V gene, CDR1 is LNHDA and CDR2 is SQIVND (reference sequence). CDR3 nucleotide sequence: TGTGCCAGACAGTCGCGCCGGAAAGAGACCCAGTACTTC. This gives the protein CARQSRRKETQYF.